Following are 26 T cell receptor beta chains from one sample sequenced in a study of blood T cells in healthy people across ages. The authors ran a second PCR of 7 to 11 cycles using a sample-barcoded 5' primer and a J-beta primer mix. TCRdb used MiXCR to reprocess the 5' RACE reads, holding one entry per CDR3 protein. The profile shows about 800,000 distinct CDR3 sequences, roughly 50% of them singletons. Sequencing input: blood. These receptors were taken from a man aged 25 to 40 in good health.

The genes are TRBV7-2 and TRBJ2-7, with 7 bases that match TRBD1. This CDR3 spans 14 amino acids. Looked up from germline, CDR1 is SGHTA and CDR2 is FQGNSA. J lost 0 bases, V lost 4 bases, and 3 bases had no gene match. CDR3 nucleotides: TGTGCCAGCAGCTCAAAGGGGGCCTCCTACGAGCAGTACTTC. Its protein product is CASSSKGASYEQYF. The full variable domain, with the rest looked up from reference TRBV7-2 and TRBJ2-7, is GAGVSQSPSNKVTEKGKDVELRCDPISGHTALYWYRQSLGQGLEFLIYFQGNSAPDKSGLPSDRFSAERTGGSVSTLTIQRTQQEDSAVYLCASSSKGASYEQYFGPGTRLTVT.

The V gene is TRBV29-1, the J gene TRBJ2-5; TRBD2 agrees at 7 bases. The end of the DNA is better explained by TRBJ2-7, so the J call may be wrong. The V gene's germline CDR1 is SQVTM and CDR2 ANQGSEA. The CDR3 has 15 residues. CDR3 coding DNA: TGCAGCGCAATGACCTGGGCGGGAGTCTACTACGAGCAGTACTTC. Its translation is CSAMTWAGVYYEQYF.

The rearrangement uses TRBV4-1 and TRBJ1-2; D is possibly TRBD1 (6 bases). The V and J ends lost 4 bases and 8 bases respectively, with 23 bases between them. From germline, CDR1 is MGHRA and CDR2 YSYEKL. The CDR3 runs 16 residues. CDR3 residues: CASSPSRTSGAEGYTF. The CDR3 coding sequence is TGCGCCAGCAGCCCGTCCCGAACCTCGGGGGCGGAAGGCTACACCTTC.

The table lists this clonotype with a few counts. The chain recombines TRBV6-2 or TRBV6-3 with TRBJ2-1; tentatively, D is TRBD2 (7 bases). Trimming pared 7 bases from V and 12 bases from J, leaving 13 bases between. The CDR3 extends over 11 amino acids. CDR1 is MNHEY, CDR2 SVGEGT, per germline. The CDR3 DNA sequence: TGTGCCAGCACGCTGGGGGGGCCGCAGTTCTTC. Protein: CASTLGGPQFF.

The chain combines TRBV6-5 with TRBJ2-1, with D maybe TRBD2 (6 bases). Germline V gene lookup returns CDR1 MNHEY and CDR2 SVGAGI. This CDR3 has 13 amino acids. Trimming took 8 bases from V and 6 from J, leaving 14 bases between them. The CDR3 nucleotides read TGTGCCAGCCACAGAGGAGGGTCCAATGAGCAGTTCTTC. Its translation is CASHRGGSNEQFF.

This sequence joins TRBV10-2 and TRBJ1-5; D is undetermined. Germline CDR1 and CDR2: WSHSY and SAAADI. This CDR3 is 13 amino acids long. V was clipped by 7 bases and J by 11 bases, with 18 bases between them. CDR3 in amino acids: CASTGALSGAQHF. The CDR3 coding sequence is TGCGCCAGCACCGGAGCTTTGTCCGGGGCCCAGCATTTT.

This clonotype was found a few times. The CDR3 is CASSSGTASNQPQHF. The CDR3 DNA follows: TGTGCCAGCAGCTCTGGGACAGCTAGCAATCAGCCCCAGCATTTT. The J gene is TRBJ1-5, the V gene TRBV7-6; 7 bases align to TRBD1. The germline gives CDR1 SGHVS, CDR2 FNYEAQ. The CDR3 contains 15 residues. Unmatched junction bases numbered 3, after V lost 4 bases and J lost 0 bases.

This clonotype was counted only a few times. CDR3 DNA sequence: TGTGCCATCGAATCCACAGGGAAGGGCTCCTACGAGCAGTACTTC. It yields the protein CAIESTGKGSYEQYF. This rearrangement joins TRBV2 to TRBJ2-7; D is perhaps TRBD1 (6 bases). The germline CDR1 and CDR2 sequences are SNHLY and FYNNEI. V was shortened by 10 bases and J by 0 bases, with 19 bases between the two germline ends. CDR3 length: 15 residues.

V and J are TRBV25-1 and TRBJ2-7; D is undetermined. The germline V and J ends were trimmed by 2 bases and 0 bases, with 14 bases remaining between them. Germline values: CDR1 MGHDK, CDR2 SYGVNS. This CDR3 has 16 amino acids. CDR3 bases: TGTGCCAGCAGTGAACGAGACTCGCAGAGCTCCTACGAGCAGTACTTC. As protein: CASSERDSQSSYEQYF.

This clonotype was recorded only once. The chain recombines TRBV12-3 or TRBV12-4 with TRBJ1-2; no definite D call. The CDR3 runs 13 residues. The V and J ends lost 6 bases and 6 bases respectively, with 14 bases between them. The DNA for the CDR3 is TGTGCCAGCAGGCCGGGTCCCCAGAATGGCTACACCTTC. It yields the protein CASRPGPQNGYTF.

The table lists this clonotype with many counts. J is TRBJ2-3 and V is TRBV10-2; D not certain. The germline gives CDR1 WSHSY, CDR2 SAAADI. V lost 5 bases, J lost 2 bases, and 8 bases lay in between. CDR3 length: 13 amino acids. Written as DNA, the CDR3 is TGCGCCAGCAGTCGTCAACCCACAGATACGCAGTATTTT. Translating gives CASSRQPTDTQYF.

The chain carries TRBV6-5 and TRBJ2-7, with 9 bases lining up with TRBD2. CDR1 and CDR2 (germline): MNHEY, SVGAGI. The V gene end was trimmed by 6 bases and the J gene end by 5 bases; junction bases not matched to a gene: 11. This CDR3 spans 15 amino acids. Here the CDR3 reads CASRPISGRLNEQYF. Here the CDR3 DNA reads TGTGCCAGCAGACCTATTAGCGGGAGATTGAACGAGCAGTACTTC.

The V and J genes are TRBV6-1 and TRBJ2-7; D is perhaps TRBD2 (5 bases). In germline, CDR1 is MNHNS, CDR2 SASEGT. The CDR3 runs 15 residues. V shed 5 bases and J shed 2 bases, with 16 bases lying between them. The DNA for the CDR3 is TGTGCCAGCAGTACCCTAGCAAGGGCCCCCTACGAGCAGTACTTC. This codes for CASSTLARAPYEQYF.

V is TRBV24-1 and J is TRBJ2-1; 9 bases agree with TRBD2. Germline CDR1 and CDR2: KGHDR and SFDVKD. The CDR3 covers 14 residues. V dropped 7 bases and J dropped 7; count of bases not matched to a gene: 7. CDR3 sequence reads: CATRDGGRANEQFF. Here the CDR3 DNA reads TGTGCCACCAGGGATGGCGGGAGGGCGAATGAGCAGTTCTTC.

This clonotype was observed a few times. The chain uses TRBV7-9 and TRBJ2-5; D might be TRBD1 or TRBD2, each matching 5 bases. Near its end, the DNA agrees better with TRBJ2-7, so the J call may be wrong. Looked up from germline, CDR1 is SEHNR and CDR2 is FQNEAQ (reference sequence). The CDR3 loop spans 13 amino acids. This chain's CDR3 is CASSPRGLYEQYF. In DNA, the CDR3 is TGTGCCAGCAGTCCTCGGGGCCTCTACGAGCAGTACTTC.

The rearrangement uses TRBV10-3 and TRBJ2-5, with D possibly called TRBD1 or TRBD2 (7 bases each). Per germline, CDR1 ENHRY and CDR2 SYGVKD. The CDR3 length is 11 residues. V shed 7 bases and J shed 12 bases, with 15 bases lying between them. CDR3 protein: CAINAGDSKYF. The CDR3 coding sequence is TGTGCCATCAACGCGGGGGACAGCAAGTACTTC.

The V gene is TRBV27, the J gene TRBJ2-3; D remains unclear. The CDR3 spans 14 residues. Germline V gives CDR1 MNHEY, CDR2 SMNVEV (reference sequence). Trimming pared 2 bases from V and 1 base from J, leaving 7 bases between. DNA of the CDR3: TGTGCCAGCAGTTTAGGCCACCGCACAGATACGCAGTATTTT. Its protein is CASSLGHRTDTQYF.

The V call is TRBV20-1, the J call TRBJ2-7; 7 nucleotides agree with TRBD2. This CDR3 is built from 17 residues. The germline V gene encodes CDR1 DFQATT and CDR2 SNEGSKA (reference sequence). The V gene end was trimmed by 3 bases and the J gene end by 7 bases; junction bases not matched to a gene: 21. As DNA, the CDR3 is TGCAGTGCTAGGGGCGCGGAACCGGGACTACCTTTGGGGGAGCAGTACTTC. It specifies CSARGAEPGLPLGEQYF.

The chain employs TRBV5-1 and TRBJ2-1, with D perhaps matching TRBD1 (5 bases). Germline V gene sequence: CDR1 SGHRS, CDR2 YFSETQ. Trimming took off 5 bases at V and 2 bases at J, with 14 bases between the two ends. The CDR3 has 15 residues. As DNA, the CDR3 is TGCGCCAGCAGAAAAGCGACAGAACCCTACAATGAGCAGTTCTTC. This sequence encodes CASRKATEPYNEQFF.

The gene calls are TRBV14 and TRBJ2-7; D is uncertain. The V gene lost 2 bases and the J gene lost 3 bases, with 11 bases spanning the gap. CDR3 length: 14 residues. Germline values: CDR1 SGHDN, CDR2 FVKESK. The CDR3 nucleotides are TGTGCCAGCAGCCAATGGCCGGGCGGCTACGAGCAGTACTTC. Its protein product is CASSQWPGGYEQYF.

V usage is TRBV10-3 and J usage is TRBJ1-1; D perhaps matches TRBD1 (5 bases). V was shortened by 7 bases and J by 6 bases, with 15 bases between the two germline ends. The CDR3 consists of 13 residues. Germline V gene lookup returns CDR1 ENHRY and CDR2 SYGVKD. The CDR3 DNA sequence: TGTGCCATCACGAGCTCAGGGCCGGCTGAAGCTTTCTTT. This sequence encodes CAITSSGPAEAFF.

This clonotype appeared a few times. This chain uses TRBV6-5 with TRBJ2-7; 7 nucleotides align to TRBD2. Germline loops: CDR1 MNHEY, CDR2 SVGAGI. Trimming cost V 5 bases and J 3 bases; bases outside gene matches: 7. The CDR3 spans 14 residues. CDR3 bases: TGTGCCAGCAGTGATCTTACGGGGGGCTACGAGCAGTACTTC. Amino acid sequence: CASSDLTGGYEQYF.

The chain links TRBV6-5 to TRBJ2-7; TRBD1 matches 10 bases. The germline CDR1 and CDR2 sequences are MNHEY and SVGAGI. This CDR3 is built from 15 residues. Unmatched junction bases numbered 8, after V lost 6 bases and J lost 3 bases. This CDR3 is CASSPWTGGRYEQYF. DNA of the CDR3: TGTGCCAGCAGCCCATGGACAGGGGGTCGCTACGAGCAGTACTTC.

The chain has TRBV18 and TRBJ2-1; 8 bases line up with TRBD2. There are 15 residues in the CDR3. The V gene end was trimmed by 0 bases and the J gene end by 6 bases; junction bases not matched to a gene: 4. Germline CDR1 and CDR2: KGHSH and LQKENI. CDR3 nucleotides: TGTGCCAGCTCACCACCGGGACTAGGTGGCAATGAGCAGTTCTTC. The encoded protein is CASSPPGLGGNEQFF.

CDR3 sequence (DNA): TGCAGCGTGATGGAACCGGGACAGACCTACGAGCAGTACTTC. Translation: CSVMEPGQTYEQYF. The chain has TRBV29-1 and TRBJ2-7, with 7 bases lining up with TRBD1. The CDR3 contains 14 residues. V trimming: 6 bases; J trimming: 2 bases; junction bases outside the gene matches: 10. Per germline, CDR1 SQVTM and CDR2 ANQGSEA.

The V call is TRBV3-1, the J call TRBJ1-2; 12 nucleotides align to TRBD1. The CDR3 extends over 15 amino acids. V lost 5 bases to trimming and J lost 6 bases; unmatched junction nucleotides: 7. The V gene's germline CDR1 is LGHDT and CDR2 YNNKEL (reference sequence). CDR3 protein: CASSTGDRGLDGYTF. DNA for the CDR3: TGTGCCAGCAGCACTGGGGACAGGGGGCTGGATGGCTACACCTTC.